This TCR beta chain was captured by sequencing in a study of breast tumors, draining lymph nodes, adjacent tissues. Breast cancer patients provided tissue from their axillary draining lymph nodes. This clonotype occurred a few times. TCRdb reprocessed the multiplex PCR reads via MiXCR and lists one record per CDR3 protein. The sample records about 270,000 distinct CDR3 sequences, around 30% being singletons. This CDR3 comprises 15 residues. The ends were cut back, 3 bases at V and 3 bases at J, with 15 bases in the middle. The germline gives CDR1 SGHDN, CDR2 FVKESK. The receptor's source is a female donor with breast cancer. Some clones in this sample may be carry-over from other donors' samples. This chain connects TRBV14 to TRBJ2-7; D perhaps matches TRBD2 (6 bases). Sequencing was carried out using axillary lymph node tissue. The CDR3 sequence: CASSQWLAGIYEQYF. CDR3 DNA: TGTGCCAGCAGCCAGTGGCTTGCGGGAATCTACGAGCAGTACTTC.